Each of the 17 T cell receptor beta chains below was sequenced from the same sample in a study of cytomegalovirus exposure and HLA in healthy donors. It was with 60 Vbeta and 13 Jbeta primers that the PCR ran. TCRdb's table, derived via immunoSEQ multiplex PCR, lists solely in-frame clones and lacks some. The profile shows around 100,000 clones, around 81% of them singletons. Sequenced input: PBMCs. These receptors all come from a man aged 35 to 55 in good health and CMV-seropositive.

The chain recombines TRBV5-4 with TRBJ2-2; 8 bases align to TRBD1. From germline, CDR1 is SGHNT and CDR2 YYREEE (reference sequence). The CDR3 is made up of 13 amino acids. The V and J ends lost 3 bases and 5 bases, in that order; junction bases with no gene match: 0. The CDR3 nucleotides read TGTGCCAGCAGCTGGACAGGGACCGGGGAGCTGTTTTTT. Its protein is CASSWTGTGELFF.

This clone occurred a few times. This chain joins TRBV25-1 and TRBJ2-2, with D perhaps TRBD2 (6 bases). Trimming took 1 base from V and 0 from J, leaving 9 bases between them. This CDR3 region has 16 residues. Germline CDR1 MGHDK, CDR2 SYGVNS. CDR3 region: CASSESSGANTGELFF. CDR3 sequence (DNA): TGTGCCAGCAGTGAATCGTCGGGAGCGAACACCGGGGAGCTGTTTTTT.

The chain uses TRBV6-1 and TRBJ1-6; D unclear. Trimming shortened V by 6 bases and J by 9 bases, and 9 bases separated the two germline ends. Germline CDR1 MNHNS, CDR2 SASEGT. The CDR3 length is 12 residues. The CDR3 DNA is TGTGCCAGCAGCGCCGGAGGTTCACCCCTCCACTTT. Amino acid sequence: CASSAGGSPLHF.

This sequence joins TRBV5-5 and TRBJ2-3, with TRBD1 as a possible D gene (6 bases). CDR1 and CDR2 (germline): SGHKS, YYEKEE (reference sequence). Trimming took 4 bases from V and 2 from J, leaving 17 bases between them. This CDR3 contains 16 residues. DNA for the CDR3: TGTGCCAGCAGCCGGAACCAGGGGCGACACACAGATACGCAGTATTTT. Residues: CASSRNQGRHTDTQYF.

The J gene is TRBJ2-3, the V gene TRBV11-1, with D perhaps matching TRBD1 (6 bases). The germline V gene encodes CDR1 SGHAT and CDR2 FQDESV (reference sequence). The CDR3 is 15 amino acids. Between the trimmed V and J ends, which lost 0 bases and 1 base, there was a span of 8 bases. The CDR3 nucleotides read TGTGCCAGCAGCTTAGCTCCAGGGGGCACAGATACGCAGTATTTT. It translates to CASSLAPGGTDTQYF.

The chain employs TRBV5-4 and TRBJ1-2; D is uncertain. This CDR3 has 14 residues. CDR1 is SGHNT, CDR2 YYREEE, per germline (reference sequence). Trimming stripped 3 bases from V and 4 bases from J, with 13 bases between. CDR3 loop: CASSSPGRFYGYTF. CDR3 DNA: TGTGCCAGCAGCTCCCCCGGGAGATTCTATGGCTACACCTTC.

This clone was detected once. This sequence joins TRBV19 and TRBJ1-2; D is ambiguous. The length of the CDR3 is 12 residues. The germline V gene encodes CDR1 LNHDA and CDR2 SQIVND (reference sequence). Trimming shortened V by 4 bases and J by 4 bases, and 7 bases separated the two germline ends. The CDR3 bases are TGTGCCAGTAGTAAGGGAGGCTATGGCTACACCTTC. The encoded protein is CASSKGGYGYTF. Based on the CDR3 plus reference TRBV19 and TRBJ1-2, the full variable domain is DGGITQSPKYLFRKEGQNVTLSCEQNLNHDAMYWYRQDPGQGLRLIYYSQIVNDFQKGDIAEGYSVSREKKESFPLTVTSAQKNPTAFYLCASSKGGYGYTFGSGTRLTVV.

V is TRBV30 and J is TRBJ2-7, with TRBD1 as a possible D gene (6 bases). CDR1 and CDR2 (germline): GTSNPN, SVGIG (reference sequence). Trimming pared 4 bases from V and 5 bases from J, leaving 12 bases between. The CDR3 totals 12 residues. In DNA form, the CDR3 reads TGTGCCTGGAAAGGGGGTTACCACGAGCAGTACTTC. Its translation: CAWKGGYHEQYF.

V is TRBV6-1 and J is TRBJ2-3; D might be TRBD2 (6 bases). CDR1 is MNHNS, CDR2 SASEGT, per germline. The CDR3 has 15 amino acids. V lost 10 bases and J lost 0, with 17 bases in between. CDR3 bases: TGTGCCACTGCCCCCGGCGGGACTAGCACAGATACGCAGTATTTT. Encoded protein: CATAPGGTSTDTQYF.

The chain has TRBV5-1 and TRBJ2-7; the D is unclear. Germline values: CDR1 SGHRS, CDR2 YFSETQ. Trimming shortened V by 0 bases and J by 5 bases, and 3 bases separated the two germline ends. The CDR3 totals 11 residues. The CDR3 here is CASSLANEQYF. The CDR3, as DNA: TGCGCCAGCAGCTTGGCCAACGAGCAGTACTTC.

The chain has TRBV4-1 and TRBJ2-6, with 7 positions matching TRBD2. The junction had 2 bases not matched to a gene; V was cut back by 0 bases and J by 3 bases. CDR1 and CDR2 from the germline V gene are MGHRA and YSYEKL. There are 16 residues in the CDR3. This CDR3 is CASSQDGGVGANVLTF. The DNA for the CDR3 is TGCGCCAGCAGCCAAGATGGGGGGGTTGGGGCCAACGTCCTGACTTTC.

The chain is built from TRBV27 and TRBJ2-1, with D hard to call. CDR1 is MNHEY and CDR2 is SMNVEV in the germline V gene (reference sequence). Deletions cut 5 bases from V and 6 bases from J, with 11 bases between. This CDR3 has 13 residues. The CDR3 DNA sequence: TGTGCCAGCAGTGCAACAAGTACCAATGAGCAGTTCTTC. Its protein product is CASSATSTNEQFF.

Concerning this clone itself: In this CDR3 the conserved last residue, phenylalanine or tryptophan, is missing, so a read error is likely. V is TRBV30 and J is TRBJ2-3; D unresolved. Per the germline V gene, CDR1 is GTSNPN and CDR2 is SVGIG (reference sequence). Between the trimmed V and J ends, which lost 3 bases and 6 bases, there was a span of 7 bases. This CDR3 contains 11 residues. The CDR3 DNA sequence: TGTGCCTGGAGGAGTCGGGATACGCAGTATTCT. Translation gives CAWRSRDTQYS.

The rearrangement uses TRBV7-8 and TRBJ2-7, with 12 bases fitting TRBD2. CDR1 SGHVS and CDR2 FQNEAQ come from the germline V gene. The CDR3 loop spans 15 amino acids. With V trimmed by 3 bases and J by 4 bases, 4 bases remained unmatched. The CDR3, as DNA: TGTGCCAGCAGCTTTCTAGCGGGAGGGGAATACGAGCAGTACTTC. Residues: CASSFLAGGEYEQYF.

This clone was found once. The rearrangement uses TRBV25-1 and TRBJ1-1; a possible D gene is TRBD1 (5 bases). From germline, CDR1 is MGHDK and CDR2 SYGVNS. The CDR3 runs 14 residues. V lost 2 bases and J 1 base, leaving 8 bases between the germline ends. In DNA, the CDR3 is TGTGCCAGCAGTGAAATAGGACAGAACACTGAAGCTTTCTTT. As protein: CASSEIGQNTEAFF.

This chain joins TRBV4-1 and TRBJ2-2; 13 bases align to TRBD2. The CDR3 sequence is 17 residues long. Per germline, CDR1 MGHRA and CDR2 YSYEKL. Trimming removed 4 bases from V and 5 bases from J; junction bases left unmatched: 7. CDR3 bases: TGCGCCAGCAGCCTCGGACTAGCGGGAGCGGGTACCGGGGAGCTGTTTTTT. This gives the protein CASSLGLAGAGTGELFF.

In its sample, this clone was seen once. The same CDR3 arises from other DNA sequences in this sample as well. The V and J genes are TRBV7-6 and TRBJ2-5, with 7 positions matching TRBD1. This CDR3 is 15 amino acids long. Germline loops: CDR1 SGHVS, CDR2 FNYEAQ. V gave up 1 base and J gave up 5 bases; unmatched junction bases: 7. This CDR3 reads CASSLEPTGVETQYF. Written as DNA, the CDR3 is TGTGCCAGCAGCTTAGAGCCCACAGGGGTCGAGACCCAGTACTTC.